A selection of T cell receptor beta chains follows, all from one sample in a study of molecular identifiers for immune sequencing clone quantification. TCRdb passed the PCR reads through MiXCR, listing each CDR3 protein once. Found here are about 300,000 distinct CDR3 sequences, about 21% of them singletons; the top ten hold approximately 0.85%. Sequencing was performed on naive CD8+ T cells from blood, with Jurkat cell RNA spiked in. These receptors all stem from a human donor in good health. Some libraries in this study had Jurkat cell RNA spiked in. CDR3s include the opening cysteine and the closing phenylalanine or tryptophan. A D gene is named only where the DNA matches it firmly. The listing skips clone size in some rows; elsewhere it reads once, few, many or a size class.

clone_size	v_call	j_call	d_call	cdr3_aa	cdr3_nt
NA	TRBV3-1	TRBJ2-2	NA	CASSQDSGLSSTGELFF	TGTGCCAGCAGCCAAGATTCAGGGCTCTCGAGCACCGGGGAGCTGTTTTTT
few	TRBV11-2	TRBJ2-5	NA	CASSLDSGQETQYF	TGTGCCAGCAGCTTAGATAGCGGACAAGAGACCCAGTACTTC
many	TRBV7-6	TRBJ2-3	NA	CASSLETNTDTQYF	TGTGCCAGCAGCTTAGAGACAAACACAGATACGCAGTATTTT
many	TRBV5-1	TRBJ2-7	TRBD1	CASSSGQGTYEQYF	TGCGCCAGCAGCTCCGGACAGGGGACCTACGAGCAGTACTTC
many	TRBV28	TRBJ1-5	NA	CASSTSDGNQPQHF	NA
few	TRBV19	TRBJ2-6	TRBD1	CASTLTGGKTGANVLTF	TGTGCCAGTACCTTGACAGGGGGGAAAACTGGGGCCAACGTCCTGACTTTC
NA	TRBV7-7	TRBJ2-5	TRBD2	CASSLKSSGSRAQETQYF	TGTGCTAGCAGCCTAAAATCTAGCGGGAGTCGTGCTCAAGAGACCCAGTACTTC
many	TRBV24-1	TRBJ2-6	NA	CATSDGTYSGANVLTF	TGTGCCACCAGTGATGGGACCTACTCTGGGGCCAACGTCCTGACTTTC
many	TRBV28	TRBJ1-4	NA	CASSWDGGSKELFF	TGTGCCAGCAGTTGGGACGGGGGCTCTAAGGAACTGTTTTTT
many	TRBV28	TRBJ2-2	NA	CASSLVSTTLLFF	TGTGCCAGCAGTTTAGTTTCAACTACACTCCTGTTTTTT
NA	TRBV27	TRBJ1-5	NA	CASSFGPPGHQPQHF	TGTGCCAGCAGTTTTGGGCCCCCCGGGCATCAGCCCCAGCATTTT
many	TRBV7-9	TRBJ1-2	NA	CASSSNPGNYGYTF	TGTGCCAGCAGCTCCAACCCAGGGAACTATGGCTACACCTTC
many	TRBV21-1	TRBJ2-3	NA	CASSRTEARTDTQYF	TGTGCCAGCAGCAGGACCGAAGCCCGCACAGATACGCAGTATTTT
NA	TRBV6-2/TRBV6-3	TRBJ1-5	NA	CASSSTLDNFRQPQHF	TGTGCCAGCAGTTCGACACTAGACAATTTCCGTCAGCCCCAGCATTTT
few	TRBV13	TRBJ1-4	TRBD1	CASSLSGGLNEKLFF	TGTGCCAGCAGCCTATCAGGGGGGCTTAATGAAAAACTGTTTTTT
many	TRBV7-9	TRBJ2-7	TRBD2	CASSSFSGGEAYEQYF	TGTGCCAGCAGCTCCTTTAGCGGGGGAGAGGCCTACGAGCAGTACTTC
few	TRBV5-5	TRBJ2-7	NA	CASSPDGGGYEQYF	TGTGCCAGCAGCCCCGACGGAGGGGGCTACGAGCAGTACTTC